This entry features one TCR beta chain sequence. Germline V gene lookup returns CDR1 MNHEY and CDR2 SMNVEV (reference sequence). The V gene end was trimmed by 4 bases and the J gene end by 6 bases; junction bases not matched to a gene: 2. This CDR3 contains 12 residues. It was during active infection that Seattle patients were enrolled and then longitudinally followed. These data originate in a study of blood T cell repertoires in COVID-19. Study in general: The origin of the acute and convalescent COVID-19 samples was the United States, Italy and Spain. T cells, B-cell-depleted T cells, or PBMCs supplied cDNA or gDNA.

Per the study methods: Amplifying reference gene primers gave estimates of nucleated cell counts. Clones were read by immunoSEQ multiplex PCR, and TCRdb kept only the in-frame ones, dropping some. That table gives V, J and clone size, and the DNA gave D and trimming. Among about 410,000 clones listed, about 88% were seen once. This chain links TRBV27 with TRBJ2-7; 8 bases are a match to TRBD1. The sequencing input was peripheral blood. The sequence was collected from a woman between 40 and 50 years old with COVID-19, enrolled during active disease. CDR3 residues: CASSSTGVEQYF. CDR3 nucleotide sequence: TGTGCCAGCAGTTCGACAGGGGTCGAGCAGTACTTC.